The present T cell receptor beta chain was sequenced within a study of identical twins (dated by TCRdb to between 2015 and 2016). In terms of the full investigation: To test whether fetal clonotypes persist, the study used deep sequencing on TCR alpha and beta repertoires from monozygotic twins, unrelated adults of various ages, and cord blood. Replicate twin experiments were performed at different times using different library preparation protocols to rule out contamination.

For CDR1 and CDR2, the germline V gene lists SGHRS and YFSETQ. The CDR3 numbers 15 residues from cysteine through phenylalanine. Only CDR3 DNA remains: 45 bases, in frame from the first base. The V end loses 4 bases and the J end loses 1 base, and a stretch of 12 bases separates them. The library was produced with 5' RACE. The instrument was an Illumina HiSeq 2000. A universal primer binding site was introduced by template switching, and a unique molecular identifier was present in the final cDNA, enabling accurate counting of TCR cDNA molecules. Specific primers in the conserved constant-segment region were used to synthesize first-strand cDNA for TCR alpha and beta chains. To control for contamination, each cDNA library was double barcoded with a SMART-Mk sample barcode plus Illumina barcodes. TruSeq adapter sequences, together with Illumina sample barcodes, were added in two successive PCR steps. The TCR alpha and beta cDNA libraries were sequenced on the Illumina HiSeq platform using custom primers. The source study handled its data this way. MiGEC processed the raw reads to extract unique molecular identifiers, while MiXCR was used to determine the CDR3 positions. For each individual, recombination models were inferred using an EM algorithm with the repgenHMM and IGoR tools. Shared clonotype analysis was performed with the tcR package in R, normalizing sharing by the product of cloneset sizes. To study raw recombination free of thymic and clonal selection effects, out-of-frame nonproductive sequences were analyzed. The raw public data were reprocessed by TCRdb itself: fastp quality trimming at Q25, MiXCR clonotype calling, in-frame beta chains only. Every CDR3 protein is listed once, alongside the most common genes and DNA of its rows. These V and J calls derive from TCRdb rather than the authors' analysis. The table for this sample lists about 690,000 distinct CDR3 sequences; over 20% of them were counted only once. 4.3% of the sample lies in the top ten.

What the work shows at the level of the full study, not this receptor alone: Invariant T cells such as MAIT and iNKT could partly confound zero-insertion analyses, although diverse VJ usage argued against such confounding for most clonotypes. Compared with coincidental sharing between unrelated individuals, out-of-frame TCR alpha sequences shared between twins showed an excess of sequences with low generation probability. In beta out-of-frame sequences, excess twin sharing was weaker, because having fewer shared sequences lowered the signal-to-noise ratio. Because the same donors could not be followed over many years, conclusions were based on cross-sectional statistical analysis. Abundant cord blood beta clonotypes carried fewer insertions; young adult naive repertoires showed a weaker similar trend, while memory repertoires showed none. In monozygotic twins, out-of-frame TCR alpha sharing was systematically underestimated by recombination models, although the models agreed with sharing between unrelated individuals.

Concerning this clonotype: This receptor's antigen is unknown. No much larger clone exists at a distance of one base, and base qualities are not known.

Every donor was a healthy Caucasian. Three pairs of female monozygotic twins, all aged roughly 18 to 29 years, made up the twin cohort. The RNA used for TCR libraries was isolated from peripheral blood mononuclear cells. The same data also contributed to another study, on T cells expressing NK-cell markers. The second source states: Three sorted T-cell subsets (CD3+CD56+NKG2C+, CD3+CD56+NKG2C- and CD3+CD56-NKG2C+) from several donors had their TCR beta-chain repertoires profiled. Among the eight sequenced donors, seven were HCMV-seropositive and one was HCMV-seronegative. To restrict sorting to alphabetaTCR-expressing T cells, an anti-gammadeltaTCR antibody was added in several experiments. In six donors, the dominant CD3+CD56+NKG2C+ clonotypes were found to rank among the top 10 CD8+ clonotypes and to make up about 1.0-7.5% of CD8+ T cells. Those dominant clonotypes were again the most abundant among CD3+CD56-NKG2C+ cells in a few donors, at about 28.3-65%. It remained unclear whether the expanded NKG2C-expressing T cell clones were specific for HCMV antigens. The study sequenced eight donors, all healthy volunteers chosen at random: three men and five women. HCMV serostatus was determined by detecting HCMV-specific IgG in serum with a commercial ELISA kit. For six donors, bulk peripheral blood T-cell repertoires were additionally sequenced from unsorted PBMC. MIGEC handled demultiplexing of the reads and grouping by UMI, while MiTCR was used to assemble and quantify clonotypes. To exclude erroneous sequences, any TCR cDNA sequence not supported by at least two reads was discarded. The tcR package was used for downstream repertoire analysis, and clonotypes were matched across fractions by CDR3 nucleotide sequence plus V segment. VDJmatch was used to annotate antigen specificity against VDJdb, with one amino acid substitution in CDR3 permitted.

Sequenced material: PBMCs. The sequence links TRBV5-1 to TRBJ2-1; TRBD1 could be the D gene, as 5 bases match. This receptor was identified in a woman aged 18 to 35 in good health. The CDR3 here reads CASSPEGASYNEQFF. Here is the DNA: TGCGCCAGCAGCCCAGAAGGGGCTTCCTACAATGAGCAGTTCTTC.